This entry lists 22 T cell receptor beta chains sequenced from one sample in a study of chemoradiotherapy in HPV16-positive cancers. Only in-frame clones appear in the TCRdb table, and some are missing; sequencing was by immunoSEQ multiplex PCR. The sample carries thousands of clones, around 71% recorded once. The sample was taken from a patient who underwent chemoradiotherapy. These receptor sequences come from a human donor with HPV-associated anogenital cancer.

This chain uses TRBV6-1 with TRBJ2-2; D remains unclear. The V gene's germline CDR1 is MNHNS and CDR2 SASEGT. The germline V and J ends were trimmed by 10 bases and 6 bases, with 9 bases remaining between them. The CDR3 has 11 amino acids. The chain's CDR3 is CATYRAGELFF. As DNA, the CDR3 is TGTGCCACCTATAGGGCCGGGGAGCTGTTTTTT.

The chain combines TRBV19 with TRBJ2-3; D perhaps matches TRBD2 (5 bases). The CDR3 has 17 residues. V lost 1 base, J lost 4 bases, and 18 bases lay in between. Germline loops: CDR1 LNHDA, CDR2 SQIVND (reference sequence). CDR3 residues: CASSIGGGRARADTQYF. The CDR3 coding sequence is TGTGCCAGTAGTATAGGCGGCGGCCGGGCGCGGGCAGATACGCAGTATTTT. Complete variable domain (other parts from reference TRBV19 and TRBJ2-3): DGGITQSPKYLFRKEGQNVTLSCEQNLNHDAMYWYRQDPGQGLRLIYYSQIVNDFQKGDIAEGYSVSREKKESFPLTVTSAQKNPTAFYLCASSIGGGRARADTQYFGPGTRLTVL.

This sequence joins TRBV25-1 and TRBJ1-2; D remains unclear. Germline assignment: CDR1 MGHDK and CDR2 SYGVNS. This CDR3 is built from 14 residues. Deletions cut 1 base from V and 2 bases from J, with 8 bases between. CDR3: CASSESRNNYGYTF. For the CDR3, the DNA is TGTGCCAGCAGTGAATCTAGGAACAACTATGGCTACACCTTC.

The genes are TRBV6-1 and TRBJ2-1; D not resolved. The CDR3 has 14 amino acids. Trimming cost V 6 bases and J 2 bases, with 11 bases left between them. Germline V CDR1 and CDR2: MNHNS, SASEGT. The CDR3 bases are TGTGCCAGCAGCCCAGGAACAACCTACAATGAGCAGTTCTTC. Translation: CASSPGTTYNEQFF.

The chain links TRBV4-1 to TRBJ2-7; TRBD1 or TRBD2 may be the D gene (6 bases each). Germline loops: CDR1 MGHRA, CDR2 YSYEKL. CDR3 length: 15 residues. V was pared by 4 bases and J by 2 bases, with 15 bases between. The CDR3 DNA reads as TGCGCCAGCAGCCGACAACAGGGACTGACCTACGAGCAGTACTTC. Translating it yields CASSRQQGLTYEQYF.

The chain is built from TRBV27 and TRBJ1-1; possibly TRBD1 for D (6 bases). The germline CDR1 and CDR2 sequences are MNHEY and SMNVEV (reference sequence). V shed 5 bases and J shed 6 bases, with 16 bases lying between them. The CDR3 loop spans 14 amino acids. CDR3 amino acids: CASSPHRVPPEAFF. In DNA, the CDR3 is TGTGCCAGCAGTCCACACAGGGTTCCGCCTGAAGCTTTCTTT.

The CDR3 DNA reads TGTGCTAGTGGACCGGGACAGGCCACAGATACGCAGTATTTT. It encodes CASGPGQATDTQYF. The chain has TRBV12-5 and TRBJ2-3, with 8 bases matching TRBD1. The CDR3 sequence is 14 residues long. J was trimmed by 2 bases and V by 6 bases; bases with no gene match: 4. Per the germline V gene, CDR1 is LGHNT and CDR2 is FRNRAP.

The CDR3 DNA follows: TGTGCCATCAGACTTGGGGGGGACAGGGCTGGCTACACCTTC. Amino acids: CAIRLGGDRAGYTF. V usage is TRBV10-3 and J usage is TRBJ1-2; TRBD1 agrees at 9 bases. The germline gives CDR1 ENHRY, CDR2 SYGVKD. V shed 6 bases and J 7 bases; nucleotides not matched to a gene: 9. CDR3 length equals 14 residues.

This chain uses TRBV7-8 with TRBJ2-1; maybe TRBD2 (5 bases). Trimming stripped 5 bases from V and 3 bases from J, with 11 bases between. CDR1 is SGHVS, CDR2 FQNEAQ, per germline. This CDR3 has 14 residues. The CDR3 loop reads CASSPLGVYNEQFF. The DNA for the CDR3 is TGTGCCAGCAGCCCACTCGGGGTCTACAATGAGCAGTTCTTC. Full variable domain (outside the CDR3, taken from reference TRBV7-8 and TRBJ2-1): GAGVSQSPRYKVAKRGQDVALRCDPISGHVSLFWYQQALGQGPEFLTYFQNEAQLDKSGLPSDRFFAERPEGSVSTLKIQRTQQEDSAVYLCASSPLGVYNEQFFGPGTRLTVL.

A few counts support this clone. This rearrangement joins TRBV20-1 to TRBJ1-5, with no clear D. CDR3 size: 11 residues. V gave up 6 bases and J gave up 7 bases, with 10 bases separating them. Germline loops: CDR1 DFQATT, CDR2 SNEGSKA (reference sequence). CDR3 protein: CSALGGQPQHF. CDR3 nucleotide sequence: TGCAGTGCCTTGGGAGGACAGCCCCAGCATTTT.

This chain connects TRBV11-2 to TRBJ2-7; D is perhaps TRBD1 (6 bases). The V gene's germline CDR1 is SGHAT and CDR2 FQNNGV. This CDR3 contains 15 residues. Trimming took 2 bases from V and 5 from J, leaving 16 bases between them. DNA for the CDR3: TGTGCCAGCAGCTTAACAGGGTCTAGAATTAACGAGCAGTACGTC. Translated: CASSLTGSRINEQYV.

The chain recombines TRBV7-2 with TRBJ2-4; TRBD2 matches 7 bases. Germline V gene lookup returns CDR1 SGHTA and CDR2 FQGNSA. This CDR3 is built from 14 residues. CDR3 amino acids: CDVISGRAKNIQYF. The CDR3 DNA sequence: TGTGATGTCATCTCCGGGAGGGCCAAAAACATTCAGTACTTC.

This sequence joins TRBV9 and TRBJ2-1; 7 bases are a match to TRBD2. This CDR3 has 15 amino acids. J gave up 10 bases and V 0 bases, and 10 bases lay outside the gene matches. Germline V CDR1 and CDR2: SGDLS, YYNGEE. The CDR3 DNA follows: TGTGCCAGCAGCGTAGGAGTAGCGGGCTTTGGGGAGCAGTTCTTC. Its translation: CASSVGVAGFGEQFF. Together with reference TRBV9 and TRBJ2-1, the CDR3 gives the full variable domain: DSGVTQTPKHLITATGQRVTLRCSPRSGDLSVYWYQQSLDQGLQFLIQYYNGEERAKGNILERFSAQQFPDLHSELNLSSLELGDSALYFCASSVGVAGFGEQFFGPGTRLTVL.

The V gene is TRBV29-1, the J gene TRBJ1-1; the D is unclear. The V and J ends lost 1 base and 4 bases respectively, with 10 bases between them. The germline gives CDR1 SQVTM, CDR2 ANQGSEA. The CDR3 is 13 residues long. The CDR3 loop is CSVEGRGTTEAFF. For the CDR3, the DNA is TGCAGCGTTGAAGGGCGGGGAACCACTGAAGCTTTCTTT.

The V call is TRBV2, the J call TRBJ1-2; no firm D call. Germline CDR1 and CDR2: SNHLY and FYNNEI. Trimming shortened V by 5 bases and J by 6 bases, and 10 bases separated the two germline ends. The CDR3 is made up of 12 amino acids. The CDR3 is CASSRDVDGYTF. The CDR3, as DNA: TGTGCCAGCAGTAGGGATGTGGATGGCTACACCTTC.

This sequence joins TRBV6-1 and TRBJ2-1; 11 bases agree with TRBD1. Germline values: CDR1 MNHNS, CDR2 SASEGT. The V gene end was trimmed by 2 bases and the J gene end by 9 bases; junction bases not matched to a gene: 9. This CDR3 contains 16 residues. The CDR3, as DNA: TGTGCCAGCAGTGAATCGGGGACAGGGGGTTGGGGTGAGCAGTTCTTC. Amino acids: CASSESGTGGWGEQFF.

V gene TRBV19 combines with J gene TRBJ1-5; D gene uncertain. Germline V gene data show CDR1 as LNHDA and CDR2 as SQIVND (reference sequence). This CDR3 has 16 amino acids. V lost 4 bases, J lost 0 bases, and 13 bases lay in between. CDR3 residues: CASSRRGTNSNQPQHF. In DNA, the CDR3 is TGTGCCAGTAGTAGGCGGGGTACTAATAGCAATCAGCCCCAGCATTTT.

V gene TRBV7-2 combines with J gene TRBJ2-7; 7 bases are a match to TRBD1. CDR3 size: 15 residues. V lost 5 bases and J lost 0; bases outside the gene matches: 7. Germline V lookup: CDR1 SGHTA, CDR2 FQGNSA. The CDR3 nucleotides read TGTGCCAGCAGCAGGACAGGAACTAGCTCCTACGAGCAGTACTTC. It is translated as CASSRTGTSSYEQYF.

The chain has TRBV30 and TRBJ1-3; D is unresolved. This CDR3 comprises 14 residues. Between the trimmed V and J ends, which lost 2 bases and 1 base, there was a span of 9 bases. CDR1 is GTSNPN, CDR2 SVGIG, per germline (reference sequence). The CDR3 spells CAWSSEESGNTIYF. Here the CDR3 DNA reads TGTGCCTGGAGTTCAGAGGAGTCTGGAAACACCATATATTTT.

The rearrangement uses TRBV30 and TRBJ2-1; D not certain. CDR1 GTSNPN and CDR2 SVGIG come from the germline V gene (reference sequence). This CDR3 has 15 amino acids. V lost 0 bases and J lost 0, with 9 bases in between. DNA of the CDR3: TGTGCCTGGAGTGTACGTCAGAGCTCCTACAATGAGCAGTTCTTC. It yields the protein CAWSVRQSSYNEQFF.

The count of this clone is one. The chain combines TRBV29-1 with TRBJ2-1; D unclear. The V end was cut by 7 bases, the J end by 4 bases, with 11 bases between. The CDR3 spans 12 residues. Germline lookup yields CDR1 SQVTM and CDR2 ANQGSEA. CDR3 region: CSAPTSYNEQFF. CDR3 sequence (DNA): TGCAGCGCTCCCACCAGTTACAATGAGCAGTTCTTC.

This rearrangement joins TRBV18 to TRBJ2-2, with TRBD2 matching over 7 bases. The J segment lost 3 bases and the V segment lost 4 bases, leaving 2 bases of the junction unmatched. This CDR3 comprises 14 residues. Germline-derived CDR1 and CDR2 are KGHSH and LQKENI. The DNA for the CDR3 is TGTGCCAGCTCACGCCGGGGGGACACCGGGGAGCTGTTTTTT. Amino acids: CASSRRGDTGELFF.